This T cell receptor beta chain was found in a study of a mutant IDH1 vaccine in newly diagnosed glioma. Across the whole study: Patients' prior therapy spanned radiotherapy, temozolomide, or both; most underwent both.

Time point reported: week 35, safety follow-up. The investigators gave 300 ug of mutant IDH1 20-mer peptide in each vaccine dose, together with topical imiquimod. To note about this clone: Its antigen is as yet unknown.

V lost 6 bases and J lost 15, with 15 bases in between. Germline lookup yields CDR1 LNHDA and CDR2 SQIVND (reference sequence). CDR3 length: 12 residues. Regarding the study as a whole: Pseudoprogression appeared unlinked to shifts in leading peripheral T cell clonotypes.

The protocol was immunoSEQ multiplex PCR, while the TCRdb copy is restricted to in-frame clones and leaves out a portion. Here the sample spans roughly 26,000 clones, 75% to 90% being singletons. Sequencing used PBMCs, obtained from a glioma patient whose treatment included an IDH1 peptide vaccine. The rearrangement uses TRBV19 and TRBJ1-6; D is unclear. This sequence was found in a man aged 30 to 45 with glioma. As DNA, the CDR3 is TGTGCCAGTAGGCAGCTCGGGCAGCTCCTCCACTTT. It yields the protein CASRQLGQLLHF.